This T cell receptor beta chain stems from a study of blood T cell repertoires in COVID-19. Overall study: The cDNA or gDNA used as material had been derived from T cells, B-cell-depleted T cells, or PBMCs.

Produced via immunoSEQ multiplex PCR; TCRdb's table is partial and in-frame only. The data contain more than 250,000 clones, 70% to 90% of them singletons. Recruits, aged roughly 18 to 100 years, lived in 20 to 30 US areas. Germline-derived CDR1 and CDR2 are SGHNT and YYREEE (reference sequence). Trimming stripped 2 bases from V and 2 bases from J, with 9 bases between. CDR3 size: 14 residues. V and J are TRBV5-4 and TRBJ2-3, with D maybe TRBD1 (6 bases). The sequenced sample was PBMCs or T cells enriched from blood (not recorded which). The clonotype comes from a woman under 40 who had recovered from COVID-19. The CDR3 sequence is CASSFTGSTDTQYF. The CDR3 DNA is TGTGCCAGCAGCTTTACAGGGTCCACAGATACGCAGTATTTT.